A selection of T cell receptor beta chains follows, all from one sample in a study of shared clonotypes between healthy human individuals. Generated by immunoSEQ multiplex PCR, the TCRdb table keeps only in-frame clones and is missing some. The sample records roughly 700,000 clones, roughly 70% being singletons. Material for sequencing was memory CD4+ T cells sorted from blood. The receptor set was obtained from a woman in her 30s in good health. CDR3s include the opening cysteine and the closing phenylalanine or tryptophan. Each record gives: V gene, D gene, clone size, J gene, CDR3 protein, CDR3 DNA. D genes are given only for firm matches. For some rows the clone size is stated as once, few or many, or as a class when expanded; others skip it.

TRBV11-2,TRBD1,once,TRBJ2-7,CASSSVKGAGEQYF,TGTGCCAGCAGCTCAGTAAAGGGGGCGGGTGAGCAGTACTTC
TRBV28,TRBD2,NA,TRBJ2-3,CASRTTSADTQYF,TGTGCCAGCAGGACTACTAGCGCTGATACGCAGTATTTT
TRBV18,NA,few,TRBJ1-2,CASSPADGGIYTF,TGTGCCAGCTCACCAGCAGATGGGGGTATTTACACCTTC
TRBV28,TRBD1,NA,TRBJ2-3,CASSTGTGATDTQYF,TGTGCCAGCAGTACCGGGACAGGGGCCACAGATACGCAGTATTTT
TRBV5-6,NA,many,TRBJ1-2,CASSSRGTGVYGYTF,TGTGCCAGCAGCTCGCGGGGAACGGGAGTCTATGGCTACACCTTC
TRBV27,NA,NA,TRBJ2-7,CASSLFGSYEQYF,TGTGCCAGCAGTTTATTTGGGTCCTACGAGCAGTACTTC
TRBV2,NA,NA,TRBJ2-3,CASSPLRTDTQYF,TGTGCCAGCAGCCCTCTCAGAACAGATACGCAGTATTTT
TRBV20-1,NA,NA,TRBJ2-2,CSASNPGELFF,TGCAGTGCGTCAAACCCCGGGGAGCTGTTTTTT
TRBV7-2,NA,NA,TRBJ2-7,CASSFVGGDDYEQYF,TGTGCCAGCAGCTTCGTGGGAGGCGATGACTACGAGCAGTACTTC
TRBV7-9,NA,NA,TRBJ2-3,CASSLRSQSTDTQYF,TGTGCCAGCAGCTTAAGGTCTCAGTCCACAGATACGCAGTATTTT
TRBV29-1,NA,NA,TRBJ1-2,CSVASVGIATDPNYGYTF,TGCAGCGTTGCTTCCGTCGGCATCGCTACAGATCCTAACTATGGCTACACCTTC
TRBV4-1,NA,NA,TRBJ2-1,CASSHPGRSSYNEQFF,TGCGCCAGCAGCCACCCCGGACGCTCCTCCTACAATGAGCAGTTCTTC
TRBV2,NA,NA,TRBJ2-7,CASSTGTFVYEQYF,TGTGCCAGCAGTACAGGGACGTTTGTTTACGAGCAGTACTTC
TRBV28,NA,NA,TRBJ2-3,CASSSTGPKRRVEADTQYF,TGTGCCAGCAGTTCCACAGGGCCGAAAAGGAGGGTGGAGGCAGATACGCAGTATTTT
TRBV5-5,TRBD1,NA,TRBJ1-1,CASSVQARGRSTEAFF,TGTGCCAGCAGCGTACAAGCCAGGGGGCGGAGTACTGAAGCTTTCTTT
TRBV5-4,TRBD2,NA,TRBJ2-3,CASSLGGGPSTDTQYF,TGTGCCAGCAGCTTGGGGGGGGGACCAAGCACAGATACGCAGTATTTT
TRBV6-5,NA,NA,TRBJ2-2,CASTVRGTGELFF,TGTGCCAGCACAGTAAGGGGGACCGGGGAGCTGTTTTTT
TRBV6-1,NA,once,TRBJ1-5,CASSLGPTSNQPQHF,TGTGCCAGCAGTTTAGGACCTACTAGCAATCAGCCCCAGCATTTT
TRBV11-2,NA,few,TRBJ2-1,CASSFQLDSWVNEQFF,TGTGCCAGCAGCTTTCAATTGGACTCGTGGGTCAATGAGCAGTTCTTC
TRBV10-3,NA,NA,TRBJ1-4,CAISDPIGEKLFF,TGTGCCATCAGTGACCCTATAGGGGAAAAACTGTTTTTT
TRBV10-3,TRBD2,NA,TRBJ2-3,CAISEASGMPGTQYF,TGTGCCATCAGTGAGGCTAGCGGGATGCCAGGTACGCAGTATTTT
TRBV7-8,NA,NA,TRBJ1-1,CASSRISSGGSLAFF,TGTGCCAGCAGCAGAATATCGTCCGGGGGTAGTCTAGCTTTCTTT
TRBV5-4,TRBD2,many,TRBJ2-3,CASTSLAGAGDTQYF,TGTGCCAGCACTTCGCTAGCGGGAGCTGGAGATACGCAGTATTTT
TRBV2,NA,few,TRBJ1-1,CASSDQGNTEAFF,TGTGCCAGCAGTGATCAGGGAAACACTGAAGCTTTCTTT
TRBV14,NA,NA,TRBJ1-6,CASSYVVQSPLHF,TGTGCCAGCAGCTACGTTGTGCAATCACCCCTCCACTTT
TRBV19,NA,NA,TRBJ2-6,CASKGAGANVLTF,TGTGCCAGTAAAGGGGCTGGGGCCAACGTCCTGACTTTC
TRBV7-2,TRBD2,NA,TRBJ2-3,CASSLRLAGGTDTQYF,TGTGCCAGCAGCTTACGACTAGCGGGAGGGACAGATACGCAGTATTTT
TRBV5-1,NA,NA,TRBJ2-1,CASRLTGGASYNEQFF,TGCGCCAGCAGACTAACGGGGGGCGCGTCCTACAATGAGCAGTTCTTC
TRBV30,TRBD1,few,TRBJ1-4,CAWGQGGEKLFF,TGTGCCTGGGGACAGGGAGGAGAAAAACTGTTTTTT
TRBV18,NA,NA,TRBJ1-5,CASSHNELGLSNQPQHF,TGTGCCAGCTCACACAATGAGTTGGGCCTTAGCAATCAGCCCCAGCATTTT
TRBV5-1,TRBD1,NA,TRBJ2-5,CASSSTGGLQETQYF,TGCGCCAGCAGCTCAACAGGGGGCCTACAAGAGACCCAGTACTTC